The next 18 T cell receptor beta chains were all read from a single sample in a study of T-cell reconstitution after alpha-beta-depleted transplantation in children. Unique molecular identifiers featured in how the TCRbeta library was prepared. TCRdb re-called the PCR reads with MiXCR, one entry per CDR3 protein. Among about 980,000 distinct CDR3 sequences listed, about 29% were seen once. The material sequenced was PBMCs, mostly from graft donor cells, taken 360 days after TCRalphabeta/CD19-depleted stem cell transplant. The receptors here all came from a boy younger than two who had a stem cell transplant for SCID, so the T cells may come from the graft donor.

The chain has TRBV6-1 and TRBJ2-1; maybe TRBD2 (5 bases). Germline CDR1 MNHNS, CDR2 SASEGT. The CDR3 spans 15 residues. V lost 7 bases, J lost 12 bases, and 25 bases lay in between. The DNA for the CDR3 is TGTGCCAGCATGCAGACCCGAGCGGAACCCCACGGGCAGTTCTTC. Translation: CASMQTRAEPHGQFF.

The chain links TRBV4-2 to TRBJ2-1; 10 positions agree with TRBD2. Germline assignment: CDR1 LGHNA and CDR2 YNFKEQ. The V gene end was trimmed by 0 bases and the J gene end by 6 bases; junction bases not matched to a gene: 8. This CDR3 region has 17 residues. CDR3 amino acids: CASSQEPPGLAINEQFF. The DNA of the CDR3 is TGTGCCAGCAGCCAAGAACCTCCGGGACTAGCGATCAATGAGCAGTTCTTC.

This clonotype was seen more than once but under ten times. The DNA of the CDR3 is TGCAGCGTTGAGGCAGGGTTCTATGGCTACACCTTC. Protein product: CSVEAGFYGYTF. The chain couples TRBV29-1 to TRBJ1-2, with D maybe TRBD1 (5 bases). Per germline, CDR1 SQVTM and CDR2 ANQGSEA. The CDR3 spans 12 residues. V was pared by 3 bases and J by 4 bases, with 9 bases between.

This clonotype appeared a few times. CDR3 in DNA: TGCGCCAGCAGCGAAATAGCGGGGGGCCGGTTCTTC. This sequence encodes CASSEIAGGRFF. The rearrangement uses TRBV5-1 and TRBJ2-1; 10 bases agree with TRBD2. Germline V gene lookup returns CDR1 SGHRS and CDR2 YFSETQ. Germline trimming cut 4 bases from V and 15 bases from J; bases unmatched to any gene: 7. The CDR3 has 12 amino acids.

This clonotype came up many times. V and J are TRBV9 and TRBJ2-1; 8 bases are shared with TRBD2. V was pared by 0 bases and J by 3 bases, with 2 bases of the junction left unmatched. There are 15 residues in the CDR3. CDR1 and CDR2 from the germline V gene are SGDLS and YYNGEE. The CDR3 DNA is TGTGCCAGCAGCGTAGTGGCGGGGGGCTACAATGAGCAGTTCTTC. Translated: CASSVVAGGYNEQFF.

The chain is built from TRBV28 and TRBJ2-1; D gene ambiguous. This CDR3 region has 15 residues. The germline gives CDR1 MDHEN, CDR2 SYDVKM. V was clipped by 7 bases and J by 1 base, with 14 bases between them. Here the CDR3 reads CASTLQPGSYNEQFF. The CDR3 DNA follows: TGTGCCAGCACTCTCCAACCTGGGTCCTACAATGAGCAGTTCTTC.

The CDR3 spells CASSGIPETQYF. In DNA, the CDR3 is TGTGCCAGCAGCGGGATACCAGAGACCCAGTACTTC. The chain combines TRBV9 with TRBJ2-5; D uncertain. Looked up from germline, CDR1 is SGDLS and CDR2 is YYNGEE. The V end lost 3 bases, the J end lost 4 bases, and 7 bases lay between the germline ends. This CDR3 has 12 residues.

In its sample, this clonotype was seen many times. V and J are TRBV5-6 and TRBJ2-7; 7 bases map to TRBD1. Per germline, CDR1 SGHDT and CDR2 YYEEEE. The CDR3 covers 15 residues. With V trimmed by 0 bases and J by 8 bases, 11 bases remained unmatched. CDR3 sequence: CASSLVGTVTTKQYF. The DNA of the CDR3 is TGTGCCAGCAGCTTGGTCGGGACAGTTACTACCAAGCAGTACTTC.

This clonotype was seen a handful of times. This chain links TRBV5-8 with TRBJ1-5; D unresolved. Germline V gives CDR1 SGHTS, CDR2 YDEGEE. V lost 0 bases and J lost 3, with 10 bases in between. The CDR3 runs to 15 residues. As DNA, the CDR3 is TGTGCCAGCAGCTTGGCCAGGACGGTCAATCAGCCCCAGCATTTT. This gives the protein CASSLARTVNQPQHF.

The genes are TRBV25-1 and TRBJ2-5; D is uncertain. The CDR3 covers 12 residues. Between the trimmed V and J ends, which lost 0 bases and 5 bases, there was a span of 4 bases. The germline CDR1 and CDR2 sequences are MGHDK and SYGVNS. CDR3 loop: CASSEYLETQYF. DNA for the CDR3: TGTGCCAGCAGTGAATATCTCGAGACCCAGTACTTC.

The rearrangement uses TRBV3-1 and TRBJ2-1; D gene ambiguous. Deletions cut 4 bases from V and 7 bases from J, with 26 bases between. The CDR3 length is 18 residues. Germline V gives CDR1 LGHDT, CDR2 YNNKEL (reference sequence). CDR3 sequence (DNA): TGTGCCAGCAGCCCAGGCAAATGGGCGGCAAATTTGAGGAATGAGCAGTTCTTC. Translation gives CASSPGKWAANLRNEQFF.

The V and J genes are TRBV12-3 or TRBV12-4 and TRBJ1-1; D call uncertain. V lost 3 bases, J lost 7 bases, and 15 bases lay in between. This CDR3 spans 14 amino acids. CDR3 loop: CASSFPRRADEAFF. The CDR3 coding sequence is TGTGCCAGCAGTTTTCCCCGGCGAGCAGATGAAGCTTTCTTT.

This clonotype appeared a few times. V usage is TRBV9 and J usage is TRBJ2-3; 11 positions match TRBD2. With 4 bases clipped from V and 2 bases from J, the junction kept 6 bases outside the gene matches. CDR1 SGDLS and CDR2 YYNGEE come from the germline V gene. The CDR3 sequence is 16 residues long. DNA for the CDR3: TGTGCCAGCAGCCCGACTAGCGGGACTTCCACAGATACGCAGTATTTT. This translates into CASSPTSGTSTDTQYF.

The gene calls are TRBV12-3 or TRBV12-4 and TRBJ2-7; maybe TRBD1 (6 bases). The CDR3 runs to 16 residues. Trimming cost V 5 bases and J 0 bases, with 17 bases left between them. This chain's CDR3 is CASSKTGQMGSYEQYF. CDR3 in DNA: TGTGCCAGCAGTAAGACAGGCCAGATGGGCTCCTACGAGCAGTACTTC.

This clonotype was counted a few times. The rearrangement joins TRBV28 to TRBJ2-7, with D possibly TRBD1 on 6 matching bases. The length of the CDR3 is 14 residues. CDR1 MDHEN and CDR2 SYDVKM come from the germline V gene. The ends were cut back, 8 bases at V and 3 bases at J, with 17 bases in the middle. CDR3 DNA sequence: TGTGCCAGCCGCTCCACAGGGAATTACTACGAGCAGTACTTC. As protein: CASRSTGNYYEQYF.

This clonotype was recorded once. The rearrangement links TRBV7-8 to TRBJ2-7, with a possible D match to TRBD1 (5 bases). V lost 0 bases, J lost 7 bases, and 13 bases lay in between. The germline gives CDR1 SGHVS, CDR2 FQNEAQ. The CDR3 is made up of 14 amino acids. The CDR3 nucleotides read TGTGCCAGCAGCTTAGCGGGGCTAGTGGGAGAGCAGTACTTC. It is translated as CASSLAGLVGEQYF.

The chain recombines TRBV5-1 with TRBJ2-6, with D hard to call. The CDR3 extends over 19 amino acids. Germline CDR1 is SGHRS and CDR2 is YFSETQ. V was pared by 3 bases and J by 0 bases, with 19 bases between. CDR3 DNA sequence: TGCGCCAGCAGCTCGGAAGGTGGCCCCACATTCTCTGGGGCCAACGTCCTGACTTTC. It translates to CASSSEGGPTFSGANVLTF.

This clonotype was found a few times. The chain recombines TRBV6-2 or TRBV6-3 with TRBJ2-7; TRBD1 might be the D (6 bases). This CDR3 region has 16 residues. V gave up 7 bases and J gave up 0 bases, with 19 bases separating them. The germline V gene encodes CDR1 MNHEY and CDR2 SVGEGT. The CDR3 DNA follows: TGTGCCAGCACCCAGTGGGGGACACCCTCCTCCTACGAGCAGTACTTC. It is translated as CASTQWGTPSSYEQYF.